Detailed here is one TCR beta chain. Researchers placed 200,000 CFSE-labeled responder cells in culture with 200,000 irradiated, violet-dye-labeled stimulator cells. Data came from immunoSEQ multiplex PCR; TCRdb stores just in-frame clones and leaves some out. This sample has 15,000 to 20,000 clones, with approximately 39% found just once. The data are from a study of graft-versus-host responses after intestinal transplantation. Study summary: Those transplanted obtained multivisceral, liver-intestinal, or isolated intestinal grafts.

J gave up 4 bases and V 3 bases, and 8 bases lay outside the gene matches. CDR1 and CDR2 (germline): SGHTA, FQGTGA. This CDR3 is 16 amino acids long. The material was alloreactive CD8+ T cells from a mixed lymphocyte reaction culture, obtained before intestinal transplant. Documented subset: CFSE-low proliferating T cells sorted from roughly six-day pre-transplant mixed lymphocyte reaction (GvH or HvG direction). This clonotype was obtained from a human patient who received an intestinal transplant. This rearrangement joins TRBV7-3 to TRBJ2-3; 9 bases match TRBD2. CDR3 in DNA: TGTGCCAGCAGCTTGGGGTTTAGCGGGAGTGCAGATACGCAGTATTTT. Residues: CASSLGFSGSADTQYF.